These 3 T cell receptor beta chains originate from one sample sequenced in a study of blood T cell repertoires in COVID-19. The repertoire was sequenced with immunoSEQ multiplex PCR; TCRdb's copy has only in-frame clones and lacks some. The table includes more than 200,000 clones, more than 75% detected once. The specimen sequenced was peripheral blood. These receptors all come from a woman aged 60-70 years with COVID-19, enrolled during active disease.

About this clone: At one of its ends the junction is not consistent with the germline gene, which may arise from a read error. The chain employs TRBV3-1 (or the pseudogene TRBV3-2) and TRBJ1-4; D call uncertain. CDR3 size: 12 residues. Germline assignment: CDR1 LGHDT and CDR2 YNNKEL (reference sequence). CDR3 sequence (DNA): TGTGCCAGCAGCCAAGATACGCGGGGTTACACCTTT. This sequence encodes CASSQDTRGYTF.

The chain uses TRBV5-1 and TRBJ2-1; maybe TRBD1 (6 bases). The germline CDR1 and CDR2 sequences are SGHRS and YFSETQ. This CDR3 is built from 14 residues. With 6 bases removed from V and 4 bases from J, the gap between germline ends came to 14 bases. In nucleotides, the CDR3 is TGCGCCAGCAAGCGGACAGAAGCGTACAATGAGCAGTTCTTC. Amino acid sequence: CASKRTEAYNEQFF.

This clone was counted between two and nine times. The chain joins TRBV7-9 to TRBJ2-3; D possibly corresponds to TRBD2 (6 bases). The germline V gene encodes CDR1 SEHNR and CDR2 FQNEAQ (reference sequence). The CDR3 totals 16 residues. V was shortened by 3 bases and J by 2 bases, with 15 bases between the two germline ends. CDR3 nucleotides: TGTGCCAGCAGCTTCTGGGGCGGGGTCCACACAGATACGCAGTATTTT. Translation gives CASSFWGGVHTDTQYF.